These 28 T cell receptor beta chains were all obtained from the same sample, sequenced in a study of T cell clonotyping in hematopoietic cell transplantation. The time point: recipient sample about 28 days before transplant, after cytoreduction. Only in-frame clones appear in the TCRdb table, and some are missing; sequencing was by immunoSEQ multiplex PCR. Found here are 15,000 to 20,000 clones, approximately 77% of them singletons; the top ten hold around 17%. Source: peripheral blood mononuclear cells, taken before stem cell transplant. The receptors derive from a man in his 60s with acute myeloid leukemia. Some clones in this sample may be carry-over from other donors' samples.

Only one count was recorded for this clone. The chain has TRBV5-1 and TRBJ2-5; 9 bases line up with TRBD2. Trimming removed 6 bases from V and 5 bases from J; junction bases left unmatched: 11. The germline V gene encodes CDR1 SGHRS and CDR2 YFSETQ. This CDR3 has 15 residues. CDR3 region: CASNTGGGAEETQYF. Written as DNA, the CDR3 is TGCGCCAGCAATACAGGCGGGGGGGCGGAGGAGACCCAGTACTTC. The entire variable domain, with the rest obtained from reference TRBV5-1 and TRBJ2-5, is as follows: KAGVTQTPRYLIKTRGQQVTLSCSPISGHRSVSWYQQTPGQGLQFLFEYFSETQRNKGNFPGRFSGRQFSNSRSEMNVSTLELGDSALYLCASNTGGGAEETQYFGPGTRLLVL.

V and J are TRBV11-1 and TRBJ1-1; D call uncertain. V lost 1 base to trimming and J lost 1 base, with 7 bases between them. Germline V gene sequence: CDR1 SGHAT, CDR2 FQDESV (reference sequence). The CDR3 extends over 14 amino acids. The CDR3 region has the DNA TGTGCCAGCAGCTTAGGAGTTAAGAACACTGAAGCTTTCTTT. Translated, it gives CASSLGVKNTEAFF.

The rearrangement links TRBV5-1 to TRBJ2-3; 7 positions match TRBD2. Trimming removed 4 bases from V and 2 bases from J; junction bases left unmatched: 4. This CDR3 spans 14 amino acids. CDR1 SGHRS and CDR2 YFSETQ come from the germline V gene. The CDR3 here is CASSGGGSTDTQYF. The CDR3 DNA is TGCGCCAGCAGCGGGGGGGGATCCACAGATACGCAGTATTTT.

This sequence joins TRBV19 and TRBJ2-7; either TRBD1 or TRBD2 may fit D (6 bases each). This CDR3 spans 15 amino acids. V dropped 7 bases and J dropped 4 bases, with 20 bases sitting between them. The germline gives CDR1 LNHDA, CDR2 SQIVND (reference sequence). The CDR3 DNA sequence: TGTGCCAGTACTCCCAAATTCGGAGGGGGGTACGAGCAGTACTTC. This gives the protein CASTPKFGGGYEQYF.

The rearrangement uses TRBV6-1 and TRBJ1-6; D possibly corresponds to TRBD1 (5 bases). Germline CDR1 reads MNHNS; CDR2 reads SASEGT. With 0 bases removed from V and 7 bases from J, the gap between germline ends came to 10 bases. The CDR3 is made up of 15 amino acids. This CDR3 reads CASSEAWGSNSPLHF. Written as DNA, the CDR3 is TGTGCCAGCAGTGAAGCTTGGGGGTCCAATTCACCCCTCCACTTT.

The rearrangement links TRBV2 to TRBJ2-3, with TRBD2 identical over 9 bases. Trimming cost V 4 bases and J 0 bases; bases outside gene matches: 2. CDR1 and CDR2 from the germline V gene are SNHLY and FYNNEI. The CDR3 sequence is 15 residues long. The CDR3 DNA is TGTGCCAGCAGTGCCCTAGCGGGGAGCACAGATACGCAGTATTTT. Its translation is CASSALAGSTDTQYF.

The chain recombines TRBV30 with TRBJ1-4, with a tentative D call TRBD1 (5 bases). Trimming removed 3 bases at V and 8 bases at J, with 13 bases between. The length of the CDR3 is 13 residues. Germline loops: CDR1 GTSNPN, CDR2 SVGIG (reference sequence). CDR3 sequence (DNA): TGTGCCTGGAGCTCAGGGTCCGGGGAAAAACTGTTTTTT. This translates into CAWSSGSGEKLFF.

This chain uses TRBV11-3 with TRBJ2-3; TRBD2 aligns across 9 bases. The V gene's germline CDR1 is SGHNT and CDR2 YENEEA. CDR3 size: 18 residues. The V and J ends lost 1 base and 2 bases, in that order; junction bases with no gene match: 10. The CDR3 sequence: CASSLGASGNPPTDTQYF. In nucleotides, the CDR3 is TGTGCCAGCAGCTTAGGTGCTAGCGGGAACCCCCCCACAGATACGCAGTATTTT. The variable domain in full, completed from reference TRBV11-3 and TRBJ2-3, reads EAGVVQSPRYKIIEKKQPVAFWCNPISGHNTLYWYLQNLGQGPELLIRYENEEAVDDSQLPKDRFSAERLKGVDSTLKIQPAELGDSAVYLCASSLGASGNPPTDTQYFGPGTRLTVL.

This clone showed up just once. The rearrangement uses TRBV2 and TRBJ1-5, with a possible D match to TRBD1 (6 bases). With 4 bases removed from V and 6 bases from J, the gap between germline ends came to 13 bases. From germline, CDR1 is SNHLY and CDR2 FYNNEI. The length of the CDR3 is 14 residues. The CDR3 sequence is CASSAGARGQPQHF. The CDR3 bases are TGTGCCAGCAGTGCGGGGGCGCGTGGTCAGCCCCAGCATTTT.

The chain employs TRBV19 and TRBJ2-3; the match to TRBD2 covers 7 bases. The CDR3 length is 15 residues. V gave up 10 bases and J gave up 8 bases; unmatched junction bases: 18. CDR1 and CDR2 from the germline V gene are LNHDA and SQIVND (reference sequence). CDR3 bases: TGTGCCACCACAACCTTTCGCAGGGAGGGTGTTACGCAGTATTTT. Translating gives CATTTFRREGVTQYF.

The chain carries TRBV7-2 and TRBJ2-1, with 7 bases that match TRBD1. Germline V gives CDR1 SGHTA, CDR2 FQGNSA. Germline trimming cut 5 bases from V and 5 bases from J; bases unmatched to any gene: 9. The CDR3 has 15 amino acids. The CDR3 DNA sequence: TGTGCCAGCAGCCCAAGGGCAGGGGGAAACAATGAGCAGTTCTTC. Its protein is CASSPRAGGNNEQFF.

There are a few counts of this clone. J is TRBJ1-1 and V is TRBV14; D uncertain. V was clipped by 4 bases and J by 8 bases, with 11 bases between them. Germline V gene lookup returns CDR1 SGHDN and CDR2 FVKESK. This CDR3 is built from 12 residues. The CDR3 sequence: CASSLGRKEAFF. The DNA of the CDR3 is TGTGCCAGCAGCCTAGGACGGAAGGAAGCTTTCTTT.

This clone was detected only a few times. The V gene is TRBV18, the J gene TRBJ1-1, with 8 bases identical to TRBD1. After removal of 4 bases from V and 2 bases from J, the junction contained 6 bases not matched to a gene. The CDR3 extends over 15 amino acids. Germline loops: CDR1 KGHSH, CDR2 LQKENI. The CDR3 sequence: CASSRETGENTEAFF. CDR3 nucleotide sequence: TGTGCCAGCTCACGCGAGACAGGGGAAAACACTGAAGCTTTCTTT.

Only a few counts were recorded for this clone. The chain has TRBV4-3 and TRBJ2-3, with D perhaps matching TRBD1 (5 bases). This CDR3 is built from 16 residues. V gave up 0 bases and J gave up 2 bases, with 12 bases separating them. Germline V CDR1 and CDR2: LGHNA, YSLEER. CDR3 sequence (DNA): TGCGCCAGCAGCCAAGATAGGGGCCTGGCCACAGATACGCAGTATTTT. Its translation: CASSQDRGLATDTQYF.

This clone has just a few counts. The V and J genes are TRBV7-8 and TRBJ1-2, with 8 bases lining up with TRBD1. There are 14 residues in the CDR3. Germline loops: CDR1 SGHVS, CDR2 FQNEAQ. V gave up 3 bases and J gave up 3 bases; unmatched junction bases: 3. The CDR3 sequence is CASSLTGDDYGYTF. The CDR3 coding sequence is TGTGCCAGCAGCTTGACAGGGGACGACTATGGCTACACCTTC.

The V call is TRBV6-5, the J call TRBJ2-3, with 10 bases aligning to TRBD2. From germline, CDR1 is MNHEY and CDR2 SVGAGI. V was pared by 6 bases and J by 3 bases, with 6 bases of the junction left unmatched. The CDR3 is 15 amino acids. The chain's CDR3 is CASRPGGLATDTQYF. CDR3 nucleotide sequence: TGTGCCAGCAGGCCTGGGGGACTAGCGACAGATACGCAGTATTTT.

The rearrangement uses TRBV4-3 and TRBJ1-6, with D maybe TRBD1 (5 bases). Germline V gene sequence: CDR1 LGHNA, CDR2 YSLEER. CDR3 size: 15 residues. V dropped 3 bases and J dropped 9 bases, with 15 bases sitting between them. CDR3 bases: TGCGCCAGCAGCCACCCCGGGGTCGGGGGTTCACCCCTCCACTTT. Translating it yields CASSHPGVGGSPLHF.

The CDR3 DNA reads TGTGCCAGCAGCCTCGGACTAGCGGGGCGCAATGAGCAGTTCTTC. It translates to CASSLGLAGRNEQFF. The chain employs TRBV7-2 and TRBJ2-1; 12 bases agree with TRBD2. The CDR3 covers 15 residues. Losses at the gene ends were 5 bases for V and 6 bases for J; bases not matched to a gene: 5. Germline CDR1 is SGHTA and CDR2 is FQGNSA. The full variable domain, its missing parts supplied by reference TRBV7-2 and TRBJ2-1, is GAGVSQSPSNKVTEKGKDVELRCDPISGHTALYWYRQSLGQGLEFLIYFQGNSAPDKSGLPSDRFSAERTGGSVSTLTIQRTQQEDSAVYLCASSLGLAGRNEQFFGPGTRLTVL.

The V gene is TRBV4-3, the J gene TRBJ1-5; TRBD1 might be the D (5 bases). Germline V CDR1 and CDR2: LGHNA, YSLEER. Trimming cost V 0 bases and J 4 bases, with 13 bases left between them. The CDR3 totals 16 residues. CDR3 sequence reads: CASSQEGGRWNQPQHF. The CDR3 nucleotides are TGCGCCAGCAGCCAAGAGGGGGGACGGTGGAATCAGCCCCAGCATTTT.

The chain is built from TRBV27 and TRBJ2-1, with D possibly TRBD1 on 7 matching bases. Trimming shortened V by 3 bases and J by 6 bases, and 15 bases separated the two germline ends. The length of the CDR3 is 15 residues. Germline V gives CDR1 MNHEY, CDR2 SMNVEV (reference sequence). DNA for the CDR3: TGTGCCAGCAGTTTCGGGCAGGGGGGTTCCAATGAGCAGTTCTTC. Protein sequence: CASSFGQGGSNEQFF.

The chain couples TRBV28 to TRBJ1-2; the D gene is possibly TRBD1 (6 bases). The CDR3 sequence is 16 residues long. In germline, CDR1 is MDHEN, CDR2 SYDVKM. V lost 9 bases and J 1 base, leaving 21 bases between the germline ends. Here the CDR3 reads CASLWVGGAVNYGYTF. CDR3 nucleotide sequence: TGTGCCAGTCTATGGGTCGGGGGGGCTGTTAACTATGGCTACACCTTC.

This clone was counted a single time. V usage is TRBV6-5 and J usage is TRBJ1-1; possible D gene TRBD1, 6 bases. The germline V and J ends were trimmed by 5 bases and 1 base, with 11 bases remaining between them. Germline V gene sequence: CDR1 MNHEY, CDR2 SVGAGI. The CDR3 consists of 14 residues. CDR3 loop: CASSTWGPNTEAFF. CDR3 bases: TGTGCCAGCAGTACCTGGGGGCCGAACACTGAAGCTTTCTTT.

The sample holds one count of this clone. This CDR3 is CASSLPGDVQTQYF. The CDR3 DNA reads as TGCGCCAGCAGCTTGCCGGGGGACGTTCAGACCCAGTACTTC. The rearrangement joins TRBV5-1 to TRBJ2-5; a possible D gene is TRBD2 (6 bases). Germline V CDR1 and CDR2: SGHRS, YFSETQ. CDR3 size: 14 residues. Trimming removed 1 base at V and 6 bases at J, with 13 bases between.

The gene calls are TRBV27 and TRBJ1-1, with a tentative D call TRBD1 (6 bases). Germline CDR1 MNHEY, CDR2 SMNVEV (reference sequence). V lost 8 bases and J lost 11, with 15 bases in between. The CDR3 has 11 amino acids. CDR3 sequence reads: CASRLAGAAFF. The CDR3 DNA sequence: TGTGCCAGCCGACTAGCAGGGGCCGCTTTCTTT.

This chain joins TRBV5-6 and TRBJ2-2; D not certain. Germline-derived CDR1 and CDR2 are SGHDT and YYEEEE. The length of the CDR3 is 15 residues. Trimming shortened V by 3 bases and J by 2 bases, and 11 bases separated the two germline ends. Here the CDR3 DNA reads TGTGCCAGCAGCTCCAGAGGATCAAACACCGGGGAGCTGTTTTTT. It codes for CASSSRGSNTGELFF.

The V gene is TRBV6-6, the J gene TRBJ2-7, with 12 bases aligning to TRBD2. J was trimmed by 0 bases and V by 2 bases; bases with no gene match: 2. Germline CDR1 and CDR2: MNHNY and SVGAGI (reference sequence). The CDR3 covers 16 residues. CDR3 sequence: CASSYGLAGSSYEQYF. CDR3 nucleotides: TGTGCCAGCAGTTACGGACTAGCGGGGAGCTCCTACGAGCAGTACTTC.

V and J are TRBV6-5 and TRBJ1-1; D is possibly TRBD1 (5 bases). Germline V gene sequence: CDR1 MNHEY, CDR2 SVGAGI. The CDR3 extends over 15 amino acids. V gave up 1 base and J gave up 5 bases, with 14 bases separating them. The CDR3, as DNA: TGTGCCAGCAGTTACTACCCAGGGCGGGGGACTGAAGCTTTCTTT. This translates into CASSYYPGRGTEAFF.

This sequence joins TRBV11-2 and TRBJ1-2; D is undetermined. Trimming left V 4 bases short and J 3 bases short, with 12 bases between. The CDR3 loop spans 14 amino acids. CDR1 is SGHAT, CDR2 FQNNGV, per germline. CDR3 amino acids: CASSSGRNHYGYTF. CDR3 bases: TGTGCCAGCAGCTCCGGCCGGAACCACTATGGCTACACCTTC.